This T cell receptor beta chain was obtained from a study of blood T cell repertoires in COVID-19. Using immunoSEQ multiplex PCR, the repertoire was profiled, and TCRdb retains in-frame clones only, with some absent. The sample has fewer than 500,000 clones, approximately 90% seen once. V shed 4 bases and J 1 base; nucleotides not matched to a gene: 3. The length of the CDR3 is 15 residues. CDR1 is ENHRY, CDR2 SYGVKD, per germline. The gene calls are TRBV10-3 and TRBJ2-2, with 7 bases lining up with TRBD2. The receptor was derived from a man younger than 30 with COVID-19, enrolled during active disease. The material sequenced was peripheral blood. This CDR3 is CAISVTGGNTGELFF. The CDR3 nucleotides are TGTGCCATCAGTGTGACGGGAGGGAACACCGGGGAGCTGTTTTTT.